The rows below give T cell receptor beta chains drawn from one sample of a study of cytomegalovirus exposure and HLA in healthy donors. Produced via immunoSEQ multiplex PCR; TCRdb's table is partial and in-frame only. Found here are about 52,000 clones, around 70% of them singletons; the top ten hold about 9.1%. The sequenced sample consisted of PBMCs. These receptors all stem from a woman between 50 and 59 years old in good health and CMV-seronegative. Each CDR3 is given with its conserved first and last residue. The D gene is left open where the match is weak. Expanded clones are given a class, and other clones once, few, many or no size at all.

v_call: TRBV25-1; clone_size: NA; j_call: TRBJ2-5; d_call: NA; cdr3_aa: CASSGVGRGFQETQYF; cdr3_nt: TGTGCCAGCAGTGGAGTAGGCAGGGGTTTCCAAGAGACCCAGTACTTC
v_call: TRBV5-1; clone_size: NA; j_call: TRBJ2-6; d_call: NA; cdr3_aa: CASSLYSGANVLTF; cdr3_nt: TGCGCCAGCAGCTTGTACTCTGGGGCCAACGTCCTGACTTTC
v_call: TRBV4-3; clone_size: few; j_call: TRBJ1-4; d_call: NA; cdr3_aa: CASSQVRAIFSPQQKLFF; cdr3_nt: TGCGCCAGCAGCCAAGTCAGGGCAATTTTCTCCCCTCAACAAAAACTGTTTTTT
v_call: TRBV19; clone_size: NA; j_call: TRBJ1-5; d_call: TRBD1; cdr3_aa: CASSTPRGQGGGSNQPQHF; cdr3_nt: TGTGCCAGTAGTACCCCTCGCGGACAGGGAGGAGGAAGCAATCAGCCCCAGCATTTT
v_call: TRBV4-2; clone_size: NA; j_call: TRBJ2-3; d_call: TRBD2; cdr3_aa: CASSQDTGGRTDTQYF; cdr3_nt: TGTGCCAGCAGCCAAGACACGGGGGGACGCACAGATACGCAGTATTTT
v_call: TRBV6-5; clone_size: NA; j_call: TRBJ2-3; d_call: NA; cdr3_aa: CASRVGESTQYF; cdr3_nt: TGTGCCAGCAGGGTGGGAGAATCGACGCAGTATTTT
v_call: TRBV6-1; clone_size: NA; j_call: TRBJ2-7; d_call: TRBD1; cdr3_aa: CASSDPDRGFIYEQYF; cdr3_nt: TGTGCCAGCAGTGATCCCGACAGGGGGTTCATCTACGAGCAGTACTTC
v_call: TRBV9; clone_size: NA; j_call: TRBJ1-6; d_call: NA; cdr3_aa: CASSVGETANSPLHF; cdr3_nt: TGTGCCAGCAGCGTAGGGGAGACCGCTAATTCACCCCTCCACTTT
v_call: TRBV5-4; clone_size: NA; j_call: TRBJ2-1; d_call: NA; cdr3_aa: CASSEEGGGYNEQFF; cdr3_nt: TGTGCCAGCTCGGAGGAGGGGGGGGGTTACAATGAGCAGTTCTTC
v_call: TRBV4-1; clone_size: NA; j_call: TRBJ2-7; d_call: NA; cdr3_aa: CASSRGVTSYEQYF; cdr3_nt: TGCGCCAGCAGTCGCGGGGTTACCTCCTACGAGCAGTACTTC
v_call: TRBV4-3; clone_size: NA; j_call: TRBJ2-3; d_call: NA; cdr3_aa: CASSQRGWGGTDTQYF; cdr3_nt: TGCGCCAGCAGCCAACGTGGATGGGGCGGCACAGATACGCAGTATTTT
v_call: TRBV19; clone_size: NA; j_call: TRBJ1-4; d_call: NA; cdr3_aa: CASSPGTTNEKLFF; cdr3_nt: TGTGCCAGTAGCCCAGGGACAACTAATGAAAAACTGTTTTTT
v_call: TRBV5-4; clone_size: NA; j_call: TRBJ1-2; d_call: TRBD1; cdr3_aa: CASSLETGGVYGYTF; cdr3_nt: TGTGCCAGCAGCCTAGAGACAGGGGGCGTCTATGGCTACACCTTC
v_call: TRBV5-1; clone_size: NA; j_call: TRBJ2-7; d_call: NA; cdr3_aa: CASRDVRGYEQYF; cdr3_nt: TGCGCCAGCAGGGACGTTAGGGGCTACGAGCAGTACTTC
v_call: TRBV30; clone_size: NA; j_call: TRBJ1-4; d_call: TRBD1; cdr3_aa: CAWNRDRVGEKLFF; cdr3_nt: TGTGCCTGGAATAGGGACAGGGTTGGCGAAAAACTGTTTTTT
v_call: TRBV5-4; clone_size: few; j_call: TRBJ1-1; d_call: NA; cdr3_aa: CASSLGPGINTEAFF; cdr3_nt: TGTGCCAGCAGCTTGGGGCCGGGTATTAACACTGAAGCTTTCTTT
v_call: TRBV5-6; clone_size: NA; j_call: TRBJ1-1; d_call: NA; cdr3_aa: CASSPGAAGGQTEAFF; cdr3_nt: TGTGCCAGCAGTCCTGGGGCGGCGGGGGGGCAGACTGAAGCTTTCTTT
v_call: TRBV10-3; clone_size: once; j_call: TRBJ1-2; d_call: NA; cdr3_aa: CAISESRGAGGYTF; cdr3_nt: TGTGCCATCAGTGAGTCGCGGGGGGCAGGTGGCTACACCTTC
v_call: TRBV18; clone_size: once; j_call: TRBJ2-1; d_call: TRBD2; cdr3_aa: CASSLTSGSNEQFF; cdr3_nt: TGTGCCAGCTCGTTGACTAGCGGGAGCAATGAGCAGTTCTTC
v_call: TRBV5-1; clone_size: few; j_call: TRBJ1-2; d_call: TRBD1; cdr3_aa: CASSPIPTGTYGYTF; cdr3_nt: TGCGCCAGCAGCCCAATCCCGACAGGGACGTATGGCTACACCTTC
v_call: TRBV5-1; clone_size: NA; j_call: TRBJ2-7; d_call: TRBD2; cdr3_aa: CASSLDASGRGEQYF; cdr3_nt: TGCGCCAGCAGCTTGGATGCTAGCGGGAGGGGCGAGCAGTACTTC
v_call: TRBV28; clone_size: NA; j_call: TRBJ1-6; d_call: NA; cdr3_aa: CASSPGSDNSPLHF; cdr3_nt: TGTGCCAGCAGCCCAGGGTCAGACAATTCACCCCTCCACTTT
v_call: TRBV7-8; clone_size: few; j_call: TRBJ2-1; d_call: NA; cdr3_aa: CASSSRPLGGGPYNEQFF; cdr3_nt: TGTGCCAGCAGCTCTAGGCCCCTCGGCGGGGGCCCCTACAATGAGCAGTTCTTC
v_call: TRBV10-1; clone_size: NA; j_call: TRBJ2-5; d_call: TRBD1; cdr3_aa: CASQITGGWETQYF; cdr3_nt: TGCGCCAGCCAAATTACAGGGGGCTGGGAGACCCAGTACTTC
v_call: TRBV19; clone_size: NA; j_call: TRBJ1-1; d_call: NA; cdr3_aa: CASSIDRGTEAFF; cdr3_nt: TGTGCCAGTAGTATTGACAGAGGAACTGAAGCTTTCTTT
v_call: TRBV5-1; clone_size: NA; j_call: TRBJ2-1; d_call: TRBD2; cdr3_aa: CASSTTSGGPNEQFF; cdr3_nt: TGCGCCAGCAGCACTACTAGCGGGGGCCCCAATGAGCAGTTCTTC
v_call: TRBV20-1; clone_size: NA; j_call: TRBJ2-1; d_call: NA; cdr3_aa: CSARFFDEQFF; cdr3_nt: TGCAGTGCTCGTTTTTTTGATGAGCAGTTCTTC
v_call: TRBV11-2; clone_size: NA; j_call: TRBJ1-1; d_call: TRBD1; cdr3_aa: CASSLDLTGALRTAFF; cdr3_nt: TGTGCCAGCAGCTTAGATCTGACAGGGGCTCTAAGGACGGCTTTCTTT
v_call: TRBV5-4; clone_size: NA; j_call: TRBJ1-2; d_call: NA; cdr3_aa: CASSLETGSYGYTF; cdr3_nt: TGTGCCAGCAGCTTGGAAACAGGGAGCTATGGCTACACCTTC
v_call: TRBV4-1; clone_size: few; j_call: TRBJ1-4; d_call: NA; cdr3_aa: CASSQEVTREKLFF; cdr3_nt: TGCGCCAGCAGCCAAGAGGTGACGAGGGAAAAACTGTTTTTT
v_call: TRBV18; clone_size: NA; j_call: TRBJ2-3; d_call: TRBD2; cdr3_aa: CASSPRRLAGTSTDTQYF; cdr3_nt: TGTGCCAGCTCACCACGAAGACTAGCGGGGACTAGCACAGATACGCAGTATTTT
v_call: TRBV5-1; clone_size: once; j_call: TRBJ1-2; d_call: NA; cdr3_aa: CASSRGDSANYGYTF; cdr3_nt: TGCGCCAGCAGCCGGGGGGACTCCGCAAACTATGGCTACACCTTC
v_call: TRBV6-5; clone_size: NA; j_call: TRBJ2-7; d_call: NA; cdr3_aa: CASSPYVSYEQYF; cdr3_nt: TGTGCCAGCAGTCCATATGTCAGCTACGAGCAGTACTTC
v_call: TRBV29-1; clone_size: once; j_call: TRBJ1-2; d_call: NA; cdr3_aa: CSVGAQANYGYTF; cdr3_nt: TGCAGCGTTGGGGCTCAGGCTAACTATGGCTACACCTTC
v_call: TRBV5-1; clone_size: NA; j_call: TRBJ1-6; d_call: TRBD1; cdr3_aa: CASSLVGTGGSSPLHF; cdr3_nt: TGCGCCAGCAGCTTGGTGGGGACAGGGGGAAGTTCACCCCTCCACTTT
v_call: TRBV2; clone_size: few; j_call: TRBJ1-5; d_call: NA; cdr3_aa: CASSPDRQPQHF; cdr3_nt: TGTGCCAGCAGTCCCGACAGACAGCCCCAGCATTTT
v_call: TRBV19; clone_size: NA; j_call: TRBJ2-7; d_call: NA; cdr3_aa: CASRSGTGMGEQYF; cdr3_nt: TGTGCCAGTCGCTCCGGCACAGGGATGGGCGAGCAGTACTTC
v_call: TRBV7-6; clone_size: NA; j_call: TRBJ2-5; d_call: TRBD2; cdr3_aa: CASSLIPPFFSGRDRKTQYF; cdr3_nt: TGTGCCAGCAGCTTAATCCCCCCTTTTTTTAGCGGGAGGGATAGAAAGACCCAGTACTTC